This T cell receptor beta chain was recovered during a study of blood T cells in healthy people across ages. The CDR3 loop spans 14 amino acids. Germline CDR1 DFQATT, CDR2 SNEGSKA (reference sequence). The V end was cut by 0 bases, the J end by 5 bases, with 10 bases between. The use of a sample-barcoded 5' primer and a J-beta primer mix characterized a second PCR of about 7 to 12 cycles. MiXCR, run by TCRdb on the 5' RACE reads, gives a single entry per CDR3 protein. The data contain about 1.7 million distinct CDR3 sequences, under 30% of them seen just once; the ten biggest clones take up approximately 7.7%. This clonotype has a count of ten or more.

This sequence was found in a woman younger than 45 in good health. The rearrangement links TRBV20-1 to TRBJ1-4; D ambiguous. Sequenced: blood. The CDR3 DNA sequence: TGCAGTGCTAGAGATCTGGGAGGGAATGAAAAACTGTTTTTT. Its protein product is CSARDLGGNEKLFF.